This TCR beta chain derives from a study of cytotoxic CD8 clonotypes in ibrutinib-treated CLL. Findings and limits, study-wide: Public clonotypes, an uncommon group, contracted or remained stable on treatment. Baseline levels of clonality went above those of age-matched healthy donors and moved with circulating CD8+ T-cell counts. Sustained-remission and progressing patients had different sampling times.

The CDR3 length is 13 residues. V was pared by 4 bases and J by 0 bases, with 3 bases between. The germline V gene encodes CDR1 LGHNA and CDR2 YNFKEQ. The table came from immunoSEQ multiplex PCR; TCRdb's copy has only in-frame clones and leaves some out. The sample includes approximately 140,000 clones, 70% to 80% of them seen just once. For this clone: Its cognate antigen is unknown.

This sequence was found in a human donor with chronic lymphocytic leukemia. The J gene is TRBJ1-4, the V gene TRBV4-2; D is unclear. The source was PBMCs, collected after 12 months of ibrutinib treatment. This CDR3 is CASSLTTNEKLFF. CDR3 nucleotide sequence: TGTGCCAGCAGCCTTACAACTAATGAAAAACTGTTTTTT.